A selection of T cell receptor beta chains follows, all from one sample in a study of cytomegalovirus exposure and HLA in healthy donors. This table comes from immunoSEQ multiplex PCR, and its TCRdb copy is limited to in-frame clones, with some not included. The sample holds approximately 100,000 clones, 60% to 75% seen once. Sequencing was carried out using PBMCs. The source is a man aged 50 to 60 in good health and CMV-seronegative. The CDR3 runs from the conserved cysteine through the conserved F or W. A D gene is named only where the DNA matches it firmly. Rows give clone size only sometimes, using once, few, many, or a class for an expanded clone.

clone_size	d_call	v_call	j_call	cdr3_nt	cdr3_aa
medium-sized	TRBD2	TRBV5-5	TRBJ2-1	TGTGCCAGCAGCTGGACTAGCGCTGCTCCCCGGTTCTTC	CASSWTSAAPRFF
-	TRBD1	TRBV7-9	TRBJ1-2	TGTTCCAGCAGCTTAGAAGACAGGGGGGGCTACACCTTC	CSSSLEDRGGYTF
-	-	TRBV11-2	TRBJ1-2	TGTGCCAGCAGCTTAAGTATCGCGGGATCTAACTATGGCTACACCTTC	CASSLSIAGSNYGYTF
few	-	TRBV2	TRBJ1-4	TGTGCCAGCAACACAGGGTCTGGAAAACTGTTTTTT	CASNTGSGKLFF
-	-	TRBV18	TRBJ1-4	TGTGCCAGCTCATTCACAGGGACAACTAATGAAAAACTGTTTTTT	CASSFTGTTNEKLFF
-	TRBD1	TRBV28	TRBJ1-5	TGTGCCGGACAGACAGGGGGGATCAATCAGCCCCAGCATTTT	CAGQTGGINQPQHF
-	-	TRBV15	TRBJ2-5	TGTGCCACGGCAGGAGGTACCGCAGAGACCCAGTACTTC	CATAGGTAETQYF
-	TRBD2	TRBV9	TRBJ2-1	TGTGCCAGCAGTCTCAGGGAGGGGTCCTACAATGAGCAGTTCTTC	CASSLREGSYNEQFF
-	-	TRBV29-1	TRBJ1-2	TGCAGCGTTGAGAGAACAGGTTCAGCCCTAGGTGGCTACACCTTC	CSVERTGSALGGYTF
-	-	TRBV30	TRBJ1-5	TGTGCCTGGAGTCTGCGGGGTGATCAGCCCCAGCATTTT	CAWSLRGDQPQHF
-	-	TRBV5-6	TRBJ1-3	TGTGCCAGCAGCTTGGACAATCGCTCTGGAAACACCATATATTTT	CASSLDNRSGNTIYF
-	-	TRBV14	TRBJ1-1	TGTGCCAGCAGCCAAGAAGCGGCTCGCACTGAAGCTTTCTTT	CASSQEAARTEAFF
-	TRBD2	TRBV14	TRBJ2-7	TGTGCCAGCAGCCGCCGGACTAGCGCGGTAAGGTCCTACGAGCAGTACTTC	CASSRRTSAVRSYEQYF
-	TRBD1	TRBV10-2	TRBJ2-4	TGCGCCAGCAGTGAGCAGGACAGGCCCCAGTACTTC	CASSEQDRPQYF
-	TRBD1	TRBV13	TRBJ1-1	TGTGCCAGCAGCCAGACCCCCAGGGGGGCTACTGAAGCTTTCTTT	CASSQTPRGATEAFF
few	-	TRBV4-2	TRBJ1-2	TGTGCCAGCAGCCAAGATGCCGGTGCGGGGGCTAGCTATGGCTACACCTTC	CASSQDAGAGASYGYTF
few	-	TRBV3-1/TRBV3-2	TRBJ2-7	TGTGCCCGTATGTACGAGCAGTACTTC	CARMYEQYF
-	-	TRBV6-5	TRBJ2-1	TGTGCCAGCAGTTACTTGGTGGGTCAGGGGTACAATGAGCAGTTCTTC	CASSYLVGQGYNEQFF
few	-	TRBV4-2	TRBJ2-7	TGTGCCAGCAGCCAAGCTCCGGGTTACGAGCAGTACTTC	CASSQAPGYEQYF
-	-	TRBV4-3	TRBJ2-2	TGCGCTAGCAGCCAAGGGTCGGGGGACACCGGGGAGCTGTTTTTT	CASSQGSGDTGELFF
-	TRBD1	TRBV6-1	TRBJ1-1	TGTGCCAGCAGCGCGATGGGACAGGGGACTGAAGCTTTCTTT	CASSAMGQGTEAFF
-	TRBD1	TRBV28	TRBJ1-2	TGTGCCAGCACCCCGGGACAGGGCCTCTATGGCTACACCTTC	CASTPGQGLYGYTF
once	TRBD1	TRBV7-2	TRBJ1-1	TGTGCCAGCAGCTTAGCCACCAGGGGGTCTAACACTGAAGCTTTCTTT	CASSLATRGSNTEAFF
-	TRBD1	TRBV29-1	TRBJ1-5	TGCAGCGTCCAGACAGGGAATCAGCCCCAGCATTTT	CSVQTGNQPQHF
few	TRBD1	TRBV6-1	TRBJ1-4	TGTGCCAGCAGTGATTCGACAGGGGGGAATGAAAAACTGTTTTTT	CASSDSTGGNEKLFF
-	TRBD1	TRBV14	TRBJ1-6	TGTGCCAGCAACCGGGACAGAGATTCACCCCTCCACTTT	CASNRDRDSPLHF
-	-	TRBV6-5	TRBJ1-6	TGTGCCAGCAGTTACGCGGTCCGGGGTAATTCACCCCTCCACTTT	CASSYAVRGNSPLHF
-	-	TRBV19	TRBJ2-3	TGTGCCAGTAGTTGGTCGGGAGATACAGATACGCAGTATTTT	CASSWSGDTDTQYF
-	-	TRBV6-5	TRBJ2-3	TGTGCCAGCATGGTGGCTAGCACAGATACGCAGTATTTT	CASMVASTDTQYF
-	-	TRBV14	TRBJ2-6	TGTGCCAGCAGCCACTGGAGGAGCTCTGGGGCCAACGTCCTGACTTTC	CASSHWRSSGANVLTF
-	-	TRBV7-3	TRBJ1-1	TGTGCCAGCAGCCCAGGGGTAAGGACTGAAGCTTTCTTT	CASSPGVRTEAFF
-	-	TRBV7-9	TRBJ1-5	TGTTCCAGCAGCTTAGAGGTGGGGGGTAAGGGTCAGCCCCAGCATTTT	CSSSLEVGGKGQPQHF
once	-	TRBV6-1	TRBJ1-6	TGTGCCAGCAAGGGACATAGTGGTTCACCCCTCCACTTT	CASKGHSGSPLHF
-	TRBD1	TRBV30	TRBJ1-2	TGTGCCTGGACCAGGGGAGGGACAGGCTATGGCTGCACCTTC	CAWTRGGTGYGCTF
once	TRBD1	TRBV7-9	TRBJ1-4	TGTTCCAGCAGCGCGACAGGGGGCAATGAAAAACTGTTTTTT	CSSSATGGNEKLFF
-	-	TRBV5-6	TRBJ1-2	TGTGCCAGCAGCTTGGGAGGGCGCGGAGACTATGGCTACACCTTC	CASSLGGRGDYGYTF
-	-	TRBV6-5	TRBJ1-2	TGTGCCAGCAGTACCAGACGGGAAGCTAACTATGGCTACCCCTTC	CASSTRREANYGYPF
-	TRBD1	TRBV19	TRBJ2-1	TGTGCCAGTAGTATTCACCCCGGACAGGGAGGTAATGAGCAGTTCTTC	CASSIHPGQGGNEQFF
few	-	TRBV2	TRBJ2-7	TGTGCCAGCAAACGACGGGTCGAGTACTACGAGCAGTACTTC	CASKRRVEYYEQYF
-	-	TRBV7-2	TRBJ1-2	TGTGCCAGCAGTCTTCAGGGAGGGACTAACTATGGCTACACCTTC	CASSLQGGTNYGYTF
-	-	TRBV28	TRBJ1-2	TGTGCCAGCAGTTTCGGGAAGCCGGGGGGCTACACCTTC	CASSFGKPGGYTF
-	TRBD1	TRBV15	TRBJ1-4	TGTGCCACCAGCAGAGTTTCGACAGGGCCTAATGAAAAACTGTTTTTT	CATSRVSTGPNEKLFF
-	-	TRBV18	TRBJ2-5	TGTGCCAGCTCAGAACGGGGCCAAGAGACCCAGTACTTC	CASSERGQETQYF
few	TRBD1	TRBV7-9	TRBJ2-5	TGTGCCAGCAGCTTATTCACAGGGGCAGGAGAGACCCAGTACTTC	CASSLFTGAGETQYF
-	TRBD1	TRBV27	TRBJ2-7	TGTGCCAGCAGTTTACTTCCCGGACAGGGGCGTTCCTACGAGCAGTACTTC	CASSLLPGQGRSYEQYF
-	-	TRBV5-4	TRBJ2-2	TGTGCCAGCAGCCACCGGGACTCACTCACCGGGGAGCTGTTTTTT	CASSHRDSLTGELFF
-	-	TRBV27	TRBJ1-1	TGTGCCAGCAGTTTATTACATCCGAACACTGAAGCTTTCTTT	CASSLLHPNTEAFF
few	-	TRBV5-6	TRBJ2-5	TGTGCCAGCAGCTTGGAAGGGGTGGAGACCCAGTACTTC	CASSLEGVETQYF
-	-	TRBV6-5	TRBJ1-6	TGTGCCAGCAGTTTGGGAGGGCAGTGGAGTTCACCCCTCCACTTT	CASSLGGQWSSPLHF
-	-	TRBV28	TRBJ2-5	TGTGCCAGCAGTTTATATTCCACTGTCCCGAGGACCCAGTACTTC	CASSLYSTVPRTQYF
-	-	TRBV7-2	TRBJ1-3	TGTGCCAGCAGGAATGGACAGTTCTCTGGAAACACCATATATTTT	CASRNGQFSGNTIYF
-	-	TRBV6-5	TRBJ1-1	TGTGCCAGCAGCTCGACGGACAGCCCTGAAGCTTTCTTT	CASSSTDSPEAFF
-	-	TRBV7-8	TRBJ2-4	TGTGCCAGCAGCTTATTCCAGGAGCGGAACATTCAGTACTTC	CASSLFQERNIQYF
-	TRBD2	TRBV19	TRBJ2-3	TGTGCCAGTAGTATATGGGCTCGACTAGCGGGAGGGGGTAGTACAGATACGCAGTATTTT	CASSIWARLAGGGSTDTQYF
-	TRBD1	TRBV18	TRBJ1-2	TGTGCCAGCTCACCATCGAAGGGGGCGGACGGCTACACCTTC	CASSPSKGADGYTF
-	TRBD1	TRBV7-9	TRBJ2-1	TGTGCCAGCAGACCAAAAGGGACAGGATACAATGAGCAGTTCTTC	CASRPKGTGYNEQFF
-	-	TRBV27	TRBJ2-1	TGTGCCAGCAGTAAACAGGGCTATGAGCAGTTCTTC	CASSKQGYEQFF